This TCR beta chain was documented in a study of T cell responses to AZD1222 COVID-19 vaccine. Details on this clone: Its antigen is not known.

Overall study results and limits: Researchers report vaccine-associated CD4 TCRs spanning spike, with dominance at 160-218 and 743-854. Most donors were white British and more were female, and clonal diversity was possibly underestimated.

The length of the CDR3 is 14 residues. V was clipped by 5 bases and J by 2 bases, with 16 bases between them. CDR1 GTSNPN and CDR2 SVGIG come from the germline V gene (reference sequence). Sequencing was performed with immunoSEQ multiplex PCR; in TCRdb, only in-frame clones are kept and a portion is missing. The table includes about 180,000 clones, about nine tenths detected once. This TCR was sampled from an adult who received the AZD1222 COVID-19 vaccine. The sample in question was peripheral blood, obtained 28 days after the second AZD1222 dose. The V call is TRBV30, the J call TRBJ2-7; D might be TRBD1 or TRBD2, each matching 6 bases. DNA of the CDR3: TGTGCCTGGGGCCGGGTGGAGGGGGCCTACGAGCAGTACTTC. Residues: CAWGRVEGAYEQYF.